A selection of T cell receptor beta chains follows, all from one sample in a study of cytomegalovirus exposure and HLA in healthy donors. Only in-frame clones appear in the TCRdb table, and some are missing; sequencing was by immunoSEQ multiplex PCR. The table lists 100,000 to 150,000 clones, 60% to 85% of them singletons. The sample comprised PBMCs. Receptor source: a woman aged 40 to 50 in good health and CMV-seronegative. CDR3s include the opening cysteine and the closing phenylalanine or tryptophan. Each record gives: clone size, J gene, D gene, V gene, CDR3 protein, CDR3 DNA. The D gene is left open where the match is weak. Size is omitted from some rows. Given values are once, few, many or a class for expanded clones.

>-|TRBJ2-7|-|TRBV25-1
CASSQSHTGTYEQYF
TGTGCCAGCAGCCAAAGTCATACCGGGACCTACGAGCAGTACTTC
>few|TRBJ2-2|TRBD1|TRBV19
CASSIGYGTGAYTGELFF
TGTGCCAGTAGTATAGGATACGGGACAGGGGCATACACCGGGGAGCTGTTTTTT
>-|TRBJ1-5|-|TRBV19
CASSMVRAGWDSNQPQHF
TGTGCCAGTAGTATGGTCAGGGCCGGATGGGATAGCAATCAGCCCCAGCATTTT
>-|TRBJ2-7|-|TRBV9
CASSVAGLANYEQYF
TGTGCCAGCAGCGTAGCAGGGCTAGCGAACTACGAGCAGTACTTC
>-|TRBJ1-2|TRBD1|TRBV29-1
CSVLTGSYGYTF
TGCAGCGTTTTGACAGGGAGCTATGGCTACACCTTC
>-|TRBJ2-1|-|TRBV7-9
CASSLGETLYNEQFF
TGTGCCAGCAGCTTAGGCGAGACATTATACAATGAGCAGTTCTTC
>-|TRBJ2-1|-|TRBV6-1
CASSEGQSSYNEQFF
TGTGCCAGCAGTGAAGGACAGTCCTCCTACAATGAGCAGTTCTTC
>-|TRBJ1-1|-|TRBV2
CASRMTADREAFF
TGTGCCAGCAGAATGACGGCCGACAGGGAAGCTTTCTTT
>-|TRBJ2-3|TRBD1|TRBV19
CARKSPGQVALGEWILGTDTQYF
TGTGCCAGAAAAAGCCCGGGACAGGTGGCTTTGGGGGAGTGGATTTTGGGCACAGATACGCAGTATTTT
>-|TRBJ1-3|-|TRBV19
CASVSVSGNTIYF
TGTGCCAGTGTCAGCGTCTCGGGAAACACCATATATTTT
>few|TRBJ1-2|-|TRBV5-1
CASSLVARGVDGYTF
TGCGCCAGCAGCTTGGTTGCCCGGGGAGTCGACGGCTACACCTTC
>-|TRBJ2-3|-|TRBV19
CASMEGDYTQYF
TGTGCCAGTATGGAAGGGGATTATACGCAGTATTTT
>-|TRBJ1-5|-|TRBV6-1
CASSYRTDQPQHF
TGTGCCAGCAGCTACAGGACAGACCAGCCCCAGCATTTT
>-|TRBJ2-7|-|TRBV15
CATSRDRPTISSYEQYF
TGTGCCACCAGCAGAGATCGCCCCACAATCAGCTCCTACGAGCAGTACTTC
>-|TRBJ2-4|TRBD1|TRBV25-1
CASNSGQHGLAKNSQYF
TGTGCCAGCAACTCGGGACAGCACGGCCTAGCCAAAAACAGTCAGTACTTC
>-|TRBJ2-1|-|TRBV5-1
CASSLVSTQDEQFF
TGCGCCAGCAGCTTGGTGAGCACCCAGGATGAGCAGTTCTTC
>-|TRBJ2-1|-|TRBV2
CASSEEAGNNEQFF
TGTGCCAGCAGTGAAGAGGCGGGAAACAATGAGCAGTTCTTC